These T cell receptor beta chains were read from a single sample in a study of CD4 T cells in relation to SARS-CoV-2 and coronaviruses. Produced via immunoSEQ multiplex PCR; TCRdb's table is partial and in-frame only. The table has 65,000 or so clones, over 70% seen once; the top ten hold around 1.5%. Sequenced sample: memory CD4+ T cells from PBMCs. The receptors derive from a human donor in good health. CDR3s include the opening cysteine and the closing phenylalanine or tryptophan. The D gene is left open where the match is weak. Expanded clones are given a class, and other clones once, few, many or no size at all.

>TRBJ1-1|.|TRBV28|.
TGTGCCAGCACCAAGTATAATAACGTTAAGGGAGCTTTCTTT
CASTKYNNVKGAFF
>TRBJ1-2|.|TRBV10-3|.
TGTGCCATCAGGGCTACCCCCACTATGGGCAACTATGGCTACACCTTC
CAIRATPTMGNYGYTF
>TRBJ1-2|once|TRBV3-1/TRBV3-2|.
TGTGCCAGCAGCCTACCGGGAGCCCGCGGCTACACCTTC
CASSLPGARGYTF
>TRBJ1-1|.|TRBV2|TRBD1
TGTGCCAGCAGTGAAGAGGGACAGGAGAACACTGAAGCTTTCTTT
CASSEEGQENTEAFF
>TRBJ2-3|.|TRBV5-1|.
TGCGCCAGCAGCTTGCGCGGATCCCCTAGCACAGATACGCAGTATTTT
CASSLRGSPSTDTQYF
>TRBJ2-7|few|TRBV19|.
TGTGCCAGTAGGCTCCGGGACACCGACGAGCAGTACTTC
CASRLRDTDEQYF
>TRBJ2-1|.|TRBV29-1|TRBD1
TGCAGCGTCTCCGGGACAGCGTACAATGAGCAGTTCTTC
CSVSGTAYNEQFF
>TRBJ1-5|few|TRBV19|TRBD1
TGTGCCAGTAGTCTTCCCTACGGGACAGGGGGGCGACAGCCCCAGCATTTT
CASSLPYGTGGRQPQHF
>TRBJ2-6|.|TRBV24-1|.
TGTGCCACCAGTGATTTGTACCACCGGAGGGCCAACGTCCTGACTTTC
CATSDLYHRRANVLTF
>TRBJ2-5|.|TRBV5-1|TRBD1
TGCGCCAGCAGCTTGGCGGGACAGGGTTGGGGGCAAGAGACCCAGTACTTC
CASSLAGQGWGQETQYF
>TRBJ2-2|.|TRBV5-3|TRBD1
TGTGCCAGAAGCTTGGAGGTTCCCGGACAGGGGGCCCTGGAGACCGGGGAGCTGTTTTTT
CARSLEVPGQGALETGELFF
>TRBJ1-5|.|TRBV2|TRBD1
TGTGCCAGCAGCGACGACAGGGCGGGCGATCAGCCCCAGCATTTT
CASSDDRAGDQPQHF
>TRBJ1-5|.|TRBV30|.
TGTGCCTGGAGTGTACAGTCGTGGCAGCCCCAGCATTTT
CAWSVQSWQPQHF
>TRBJ2-5|few|TRBV28|.
TGTGCCAGCAGACCTACGAATAGGGAGACCCAGTACTTC
CASRPTNRETQYF
>TRBJ1-6|.|TRBV16|.
TGTGCCAGCAGCCAAGGAACGACAGTGGGATATAATTCACCCCTCCACTTT
CASSQGTTVGYNSPLHF
>TRBJ2-7|.|TRBV2|TRBD1
TGTGCCAGCAGCTACGTTACACAGGGGGACGGGCAGTACTTC
CASSYVTQGDGQYF
>TRBJ1-4|.|TRBV12-3/TRBV12-4|.
TGTGCCAGCATGGGGGCAGGCCGCGAAAAACTGTTTTTT
CASMGAGREKLFF
>TRBJ2-3|.|TRBV28|.
TGTGCCAGCAGCCTGGGAGATACGCAGTATTTT
CASSLGDTQYF
>TRBJ1-4|.|TRBV6-1|.
TGTGCCAGCAGTGAAGTTGGGGGGGCGCGGGAAAAACTGTTTTTT
CASSEVGGAREKLFF
>TRBJ2-7|once|TRBV2|.
TGTGCCAGCAGTGAAACGGGGTACGAGCAGTACTTC
CASSETGYEQYF
>TRBJ2-5|.|TRBV28|.
TGTGCCAGCAGCAGGCCCCAAGAGACCCAGTACTTC
CASSRPQETQYF
>TRBJ2-3|once|TRBV18|.
TGTGCCAGCTCACCACCACTAGCCCTAGGGGGAGATACGCAGTATTTT
CASSPPLALGGDTQYF
>TRBJ1-6|.|TRBV18|.
TGTGCCAGCTCAACCAAGCGGGAAGGGAATTCACCCCTCCACTTT
CASSTKREGNSPLHF
>TRBJ2-7|.|TRBV5-5|TRBD1
TGTGCCAGCAGCTTTAACAGGGGGGCCTACGAGCAGTACTTC
CASSFNRGAYEQYF